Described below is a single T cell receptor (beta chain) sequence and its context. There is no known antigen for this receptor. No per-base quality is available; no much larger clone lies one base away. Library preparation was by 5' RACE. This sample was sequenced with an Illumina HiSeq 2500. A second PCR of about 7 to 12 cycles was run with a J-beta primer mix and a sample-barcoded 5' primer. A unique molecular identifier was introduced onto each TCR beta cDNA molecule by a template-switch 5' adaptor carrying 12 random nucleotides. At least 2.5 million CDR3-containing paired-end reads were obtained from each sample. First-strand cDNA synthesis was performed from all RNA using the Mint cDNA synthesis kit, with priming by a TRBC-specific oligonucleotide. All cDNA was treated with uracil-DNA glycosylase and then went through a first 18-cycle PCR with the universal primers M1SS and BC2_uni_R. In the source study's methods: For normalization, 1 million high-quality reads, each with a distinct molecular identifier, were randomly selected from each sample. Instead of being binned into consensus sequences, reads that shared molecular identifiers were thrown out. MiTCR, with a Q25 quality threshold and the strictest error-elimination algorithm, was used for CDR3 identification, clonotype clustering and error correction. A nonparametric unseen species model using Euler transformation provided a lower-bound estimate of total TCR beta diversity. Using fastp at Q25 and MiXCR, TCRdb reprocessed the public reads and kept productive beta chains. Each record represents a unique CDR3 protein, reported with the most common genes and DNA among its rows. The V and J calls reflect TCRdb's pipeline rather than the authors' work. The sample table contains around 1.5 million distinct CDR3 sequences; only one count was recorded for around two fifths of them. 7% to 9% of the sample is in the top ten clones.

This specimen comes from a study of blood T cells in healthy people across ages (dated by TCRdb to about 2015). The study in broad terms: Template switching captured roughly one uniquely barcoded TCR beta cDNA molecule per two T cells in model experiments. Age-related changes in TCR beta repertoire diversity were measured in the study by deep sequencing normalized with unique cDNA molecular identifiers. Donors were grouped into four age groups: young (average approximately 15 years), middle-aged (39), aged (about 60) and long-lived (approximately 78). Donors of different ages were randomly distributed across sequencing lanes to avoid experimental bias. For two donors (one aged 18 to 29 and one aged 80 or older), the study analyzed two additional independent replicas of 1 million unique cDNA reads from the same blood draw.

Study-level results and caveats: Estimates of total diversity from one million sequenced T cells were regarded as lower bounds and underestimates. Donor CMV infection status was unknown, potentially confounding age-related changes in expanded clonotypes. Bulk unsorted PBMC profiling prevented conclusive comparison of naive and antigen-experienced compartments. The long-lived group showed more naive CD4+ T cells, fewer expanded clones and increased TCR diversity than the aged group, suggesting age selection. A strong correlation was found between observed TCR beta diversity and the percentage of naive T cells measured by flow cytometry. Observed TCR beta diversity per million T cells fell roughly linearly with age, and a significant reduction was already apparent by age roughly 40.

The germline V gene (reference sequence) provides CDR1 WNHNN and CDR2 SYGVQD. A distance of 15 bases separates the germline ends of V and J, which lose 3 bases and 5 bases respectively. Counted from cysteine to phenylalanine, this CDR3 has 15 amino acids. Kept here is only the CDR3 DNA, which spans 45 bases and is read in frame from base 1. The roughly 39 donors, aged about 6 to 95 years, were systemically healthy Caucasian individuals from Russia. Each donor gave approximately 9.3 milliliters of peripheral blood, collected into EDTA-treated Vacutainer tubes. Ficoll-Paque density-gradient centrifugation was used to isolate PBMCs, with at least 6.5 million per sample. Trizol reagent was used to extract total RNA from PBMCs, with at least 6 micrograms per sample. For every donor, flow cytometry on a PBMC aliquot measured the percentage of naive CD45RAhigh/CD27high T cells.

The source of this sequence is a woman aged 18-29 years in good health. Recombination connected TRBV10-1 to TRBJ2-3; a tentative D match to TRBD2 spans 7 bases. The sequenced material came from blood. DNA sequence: TGCGCCAGCAGTGATGGGGGGGGCCGAAGAGATACGCAGTATTTT. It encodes CASSDGGGRRDTQYF.